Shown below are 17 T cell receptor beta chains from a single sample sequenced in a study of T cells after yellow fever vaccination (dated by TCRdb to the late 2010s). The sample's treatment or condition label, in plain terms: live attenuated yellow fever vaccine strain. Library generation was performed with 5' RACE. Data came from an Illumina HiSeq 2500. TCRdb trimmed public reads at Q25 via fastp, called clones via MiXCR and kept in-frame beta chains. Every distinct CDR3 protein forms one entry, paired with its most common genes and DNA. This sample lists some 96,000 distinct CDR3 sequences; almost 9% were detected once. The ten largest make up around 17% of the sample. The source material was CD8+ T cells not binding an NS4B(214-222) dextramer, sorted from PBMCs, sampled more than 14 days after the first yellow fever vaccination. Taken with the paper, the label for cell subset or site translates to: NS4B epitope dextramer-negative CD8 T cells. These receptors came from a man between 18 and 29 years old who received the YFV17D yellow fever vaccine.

The chain's CDR3 is CASAGQGLRNQPQHF. CDR3 DNA sequence: TGTGCCAGTGCGGGACAGGGACTCAGGAATCAGCCCCAGCATTTT. The genes are TRBV19 and TRBJ1-5; 9 nucleotides align to TRBD1. Germline V CDR1 and CDR2: LNHDA, SQIVND (reference sequence). The V segment lost 8 bases and the J segment 4 bases; nucleotides outside the gene matches: 9. The CDR3 totals 15 residues.

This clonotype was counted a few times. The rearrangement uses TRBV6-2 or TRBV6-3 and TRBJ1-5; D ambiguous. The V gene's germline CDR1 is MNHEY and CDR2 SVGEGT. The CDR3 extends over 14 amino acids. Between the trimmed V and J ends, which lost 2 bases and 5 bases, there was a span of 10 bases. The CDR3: CASSYGEPYQPQHF. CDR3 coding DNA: TGTGCCAGCAGTTACGGGGAGCCTTATCAGCCCCAGCATTTT.

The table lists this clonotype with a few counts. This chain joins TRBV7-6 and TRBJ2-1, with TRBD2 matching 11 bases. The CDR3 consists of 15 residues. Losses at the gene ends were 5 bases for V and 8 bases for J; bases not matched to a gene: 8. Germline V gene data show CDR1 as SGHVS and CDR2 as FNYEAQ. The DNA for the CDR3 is TGTGCCAGCAGCCCCGGCCTAGCGGGGGGATATGAGCAGTTCTTC. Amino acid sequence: CASSPGLAGGYEQFF.

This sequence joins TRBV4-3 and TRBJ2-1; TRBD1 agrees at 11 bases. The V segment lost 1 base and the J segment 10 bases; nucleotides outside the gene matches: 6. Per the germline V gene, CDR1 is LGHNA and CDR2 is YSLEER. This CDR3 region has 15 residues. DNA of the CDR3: TGCGCCAGCAGCCAAGTCGGACAGGGGGCGGGGGAGCAGTTCTTC. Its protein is CASSQVGQGAGEQFF.

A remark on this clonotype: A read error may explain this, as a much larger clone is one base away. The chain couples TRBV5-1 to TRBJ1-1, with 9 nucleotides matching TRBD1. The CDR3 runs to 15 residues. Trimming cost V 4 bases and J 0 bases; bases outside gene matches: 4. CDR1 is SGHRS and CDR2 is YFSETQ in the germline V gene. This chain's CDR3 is CASSLRTGVNTEAFF. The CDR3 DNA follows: TGCGCCAGCAGCCTGAGGACAGGGGTGAACACTGAAGCTTTCTTT.

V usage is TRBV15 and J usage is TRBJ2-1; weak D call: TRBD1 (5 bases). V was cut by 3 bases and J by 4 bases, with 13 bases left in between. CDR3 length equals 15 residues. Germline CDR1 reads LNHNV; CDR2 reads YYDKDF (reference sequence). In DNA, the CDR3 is TGTGCCACCAGCAGTCAAGGGGCCACTTACAATGAGCAGTTCTTC. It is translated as CATSSQGATYNEQFF.

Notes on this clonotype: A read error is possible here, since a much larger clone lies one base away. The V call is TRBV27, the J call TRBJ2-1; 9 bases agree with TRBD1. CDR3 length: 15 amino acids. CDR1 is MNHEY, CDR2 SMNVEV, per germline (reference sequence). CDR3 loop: CAGRDRDRVDNEQFF. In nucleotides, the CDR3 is TGTGCCGGCAGGGACCGGGACAGGGTAGACAATGAGCAGTTCTTC.

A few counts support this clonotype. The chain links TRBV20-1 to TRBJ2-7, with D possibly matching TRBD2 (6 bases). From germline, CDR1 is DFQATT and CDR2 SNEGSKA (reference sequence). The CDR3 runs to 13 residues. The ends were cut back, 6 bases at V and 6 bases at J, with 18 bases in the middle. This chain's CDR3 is CSAGRGPMAEQYF. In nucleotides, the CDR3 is TGCAGTGCCGGGAGAGGGCCTATGGCCGAGCAGTACTTC.

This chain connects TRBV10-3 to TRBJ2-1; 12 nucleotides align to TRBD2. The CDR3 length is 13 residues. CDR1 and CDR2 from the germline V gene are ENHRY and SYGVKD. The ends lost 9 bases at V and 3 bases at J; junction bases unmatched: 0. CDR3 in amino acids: CAMTSGGYNEQFF. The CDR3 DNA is TGTGCCATGACTAGCGGGGGCTACAATGAGCAGTTCTTC.

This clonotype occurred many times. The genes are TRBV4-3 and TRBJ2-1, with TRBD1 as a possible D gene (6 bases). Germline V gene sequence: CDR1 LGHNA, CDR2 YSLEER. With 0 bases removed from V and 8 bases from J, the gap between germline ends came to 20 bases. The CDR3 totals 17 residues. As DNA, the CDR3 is TGCGCCAGCAGCCAAGATGTGCAGGGGAGACATTCCTATGAGCAGTTCTTC. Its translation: CASSQDVQGRHSYEQFF.

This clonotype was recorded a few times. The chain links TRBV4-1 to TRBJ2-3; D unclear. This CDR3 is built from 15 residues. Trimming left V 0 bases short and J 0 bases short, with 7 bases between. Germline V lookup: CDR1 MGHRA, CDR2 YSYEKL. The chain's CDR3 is CASSQDRPSTDTQYF. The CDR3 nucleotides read TGCGCCAGCAGCCAAGACCGACCTAGCACAGATACGCAGTATTTT.

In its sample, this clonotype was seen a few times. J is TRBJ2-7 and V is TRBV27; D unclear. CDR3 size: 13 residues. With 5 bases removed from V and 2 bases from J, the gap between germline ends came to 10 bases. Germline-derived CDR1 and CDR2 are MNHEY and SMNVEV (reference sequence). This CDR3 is CASSEKVTYEQYF. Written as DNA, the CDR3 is TGTGCCAGCAGTGAAAAAGTAACCTACGAGCAGTACTTC.

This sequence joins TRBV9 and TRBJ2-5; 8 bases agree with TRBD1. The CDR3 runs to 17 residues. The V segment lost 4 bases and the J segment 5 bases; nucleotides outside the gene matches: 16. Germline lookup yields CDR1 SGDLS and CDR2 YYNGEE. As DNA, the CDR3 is TGTGCCAGCAGCCCAAGACAGGGGACCATGGCGGTTGAGACCCAGTACTTC. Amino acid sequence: CASSPRQGTMAVETQYF.

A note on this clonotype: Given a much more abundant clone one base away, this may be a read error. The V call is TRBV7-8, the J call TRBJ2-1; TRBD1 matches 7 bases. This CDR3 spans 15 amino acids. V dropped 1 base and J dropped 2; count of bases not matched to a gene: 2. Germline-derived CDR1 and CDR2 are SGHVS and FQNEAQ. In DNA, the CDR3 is TGTGCCAGCAGCTTAGTAGGGACAGCCTACAATGAGCAGTTCTTC. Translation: CASSLVGTAYNEQFF.

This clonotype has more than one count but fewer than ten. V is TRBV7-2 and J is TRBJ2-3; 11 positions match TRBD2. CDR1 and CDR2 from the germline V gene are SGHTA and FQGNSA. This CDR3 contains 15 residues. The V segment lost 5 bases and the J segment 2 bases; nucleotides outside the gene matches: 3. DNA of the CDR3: TGTGCCAGCAGCACGGGACTAGCGGACACAGATACGCAGTATTTT. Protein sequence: CASSTGLADTDTQYF.

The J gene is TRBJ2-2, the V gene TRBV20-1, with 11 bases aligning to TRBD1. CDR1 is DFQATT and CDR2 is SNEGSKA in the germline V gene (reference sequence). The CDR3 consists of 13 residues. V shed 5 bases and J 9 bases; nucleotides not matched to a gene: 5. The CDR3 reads CSARTGGGWELFF. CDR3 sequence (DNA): TGCAGTGCTCGGACAGGGGGCGGTTGGGAGCTGTTTTTT.

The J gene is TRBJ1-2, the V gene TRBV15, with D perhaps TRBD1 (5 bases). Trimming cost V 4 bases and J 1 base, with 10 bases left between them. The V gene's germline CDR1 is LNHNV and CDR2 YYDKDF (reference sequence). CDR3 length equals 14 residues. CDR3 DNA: TGTGCCACCAGCAAGGGACGGAGTAACTATGGCTACACCTTC. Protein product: CATSKGRSNYGYTF. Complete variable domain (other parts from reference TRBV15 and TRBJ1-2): DAMVIQNPRYQVTQFGKPVTLSCSQTLNHNVMYWYQQKSSQAPKLLFHYYDKDFNNEADTPDNFQSRRPNTSFCFLDIRSPGLGDTAMYLCATSKGRSNYGYTFGSGTRLTVV.